The 22 T cell receptor beta chains below were found in one sample sequenced in a study of T cell repertoires in cytomegalovirus infection. TCRdb re-called the reads through MiXCR, storing one row per CDR3 protein. The data hold some 400,000 distinct CDR3 sequences, with 15% to 20% observed a single time. The sample comprised PBMCs. The receptors here all came from a human donor in good health (CMV status not recorded). Some clones in this sample may be carry-over from other donors' samples.

This clonotype was detected only a few times. The chain couples TRBV6-6 to TRBJ2-1; D gene uncertain. This CDR3 has 17 amino acids. V lost 5 bases to trimming and J lost 5 bases, with 22 bases between them. Germline loops: CDR1 MNHNY, CDR2 SVGAGI (reference sequence). CDR3 nucleotide sequence: TGTGCCAGCAGTAAAATCAGGACCCCGAGAGACAACAATGAGCAGTTCTTC. It yields the protein CASSKIRTPRDNNEQFF.

The table lists this clonotype with a few counts. The chain employs TRBV11-2 and TRBJ2-7; 7 nucleotides agree with TRBD1. The CDR3 contains 14 residues. Germline-derived CDR1 and CDR2 are SGHAT and FQNNGV. The J segment lost 2 bases and the V segment lost 5 bases, leaving 6 bases of the junction unmatched. The CDR3, as DNA: TGTGCCAGCAGCCAAGCCGGGACAGCCTACGAGCAGTACTTC. It codes for CASSQAGTAYEQYF.

In this sample, this clonotype turned up a few times. The chain employs TRBV5-4 and TRBJ2-3; 11 bases fit TRBD2. Trimming at V came to 5 bases and at J to 4 bases, leaving 6 bases not matched to a gene. The CDR3 has 15 amino acids. The germline V gene encodes CDR1 SGHNT and CDR2 YYREEE (reference sequence). Here the CDR3 DNA reads TGTGCCAGCAGACATAGCGGGGGGGTTGCAGATACGCAGTATTTT. Translated, it gives CASRHSGGVADTQYF.

The chain recombines TRBV6-5 with TRBJ2-2; TRBD1 aligns across 8 bases. V lost 6 bases, J lost 0 bases, and 0 bases stayed unmatched. The CDR3 contains 14 residues. Germline CDR1 and CDR2: MNHEY and SVGAGI. The CDR3 loop reads CASRQGANTGELFF. The CDR3 DNA follows: TGTGCCAGCAGACAGGGGGCGAACACCGGGGAGCTGTTTTTT.

This clonotype came up many times. The chain is built from TRBV10-3 and TRBJ1-1; D call uncertain. The CDR3 covers 13 residues. Germline assignment: CDR1 ENHRY and CDR2 SYGVKD. Trimming took off 3 bases at V and 5 bases at J, with 10 bases between the two ends. CDR3 region: CAISDPKWTEAFF. DNA of the CDR3: TGTGCCATCAGTGACCCCAAGTGGACTGAAGCTTTCTTT.

V is TRBV18 and J is TRBJ2-1; D gene uncertain. V was trimmed by 0 bases and J by 3 bases, leaving 9 bases between them. The germline CDR1 and CDR2 sequences are KGHSH and LQKENI. The CDR3 runs 15 residues. This CDR3 reads CASSPPNSDYNEQFF. CDR3 nucleotide sequence: TGTGCCAGCTCACCACCGAACAGCGACTACAATGAGCAGTTCTTC.

CDR3 nucleotide sequence: TGTGCCAGCAGCTCCCTCCAGCGGGGCTTCTACGAGCAGTACTTC. Translating it yields CASSSLQRGFYEQYF. This chain joins TRBV7-6 and TRBJ2-7, with 7 bases aligning to TRBD2. After removal of 4 bases from V and 3 bases from J, the junction contained 9 bases not matched to a gene. This CDR3 region has 15 residues. CDR1 and CDR2 from the germline V gene are SGHVS and FNYEAQ.

This clonotype was found many times. The J gene is TRBJ1-5, the V gene TRBV12-3 or TRBV12-4; D gene ambiguous. The germline V and J ends were trimmed by 1 base and 4 bases, with 5 bases remaining between them. This CDR3 region has 13 residues. The CDR3 sequence: CASSLERNQPQHF. As DNA, the CDR3 is TGTGCCAGCAGTTTAGAACGGAATCAGCCCCAGCATTTT.

In this sample, this clonotype turned up a few times. The chain carries TRBV4-1 and TRBJ1-2, with 9 positions matching TRBD1. The CDR3 extends over 16 amino acids. Germline V gene data show CDR1 as MGHRA and CDR2 as YSYEKL. V gave up 5 bases and J gave up 4 bases; unmatched junction bases: 11. The CDR3 loop reads CASSSPGQGKGYGYTF. The CDR3 DNA reads TGCGCCAGCAGCTCACCCGGACAGGGGAAGGGCTATGGCTACACCTTC.

This clonotype showed up many times. The genes are TRBV7-2 and TRBJ1-5; tentative D call: TRBD1 (5 bases). The V end lost 5 bases, the J end lost 2 bases, and 16 bases lay between the germline ends. The CDR3 extends over 16 amino acids. Per the germline V gene, CDR1 is SGHTA and CDR2 is FQGNSA. DNA for the CDR3: TGTGCCAGCAGCCCCAAGCGGGGCATCGGCAATCAGCCCCAGCATTTT. As protein: CASSPKRGIGNQPQHF.

This clonotype has only a few counts. The chain is built from TRBV12-3 or TRBV12-4 and TRBJ1-5; TRBD1 matches 8 bases. After removal of 6 bases from V and 2 bases from J, the junction contained 3 bases not matched to a gene. The CDR3 is made up of 14 amino acids. The CDR3 here is CASRGTGGNQPQHF. CDR3 DNA sequence: TGTGCCAGCAGGGGGACAGGCGGCAATCAGCCCCAGCATTTT.

This chain joins TRBV12-3 or TRBV12-4 and TRBJ2-3, with D possibly matching TRBD1 (5 bases). V lost 5 bases to trimming and J lost 0 bases, with 6 bases between them. The CDR3 has 13 amino acids. CDR3 residues: CASSGASTDTQYF. In nucleotides, the CDR3 is TGTGCCAGCAGTGGGGCAAGCACAGATACGCAGTATTTT.

This clonotype was counted between two and nine times. The chain links TRBV28 to TRBJ1-6; 7 bases are a match to TRBD1. Trimming at V came to 4 bases and at J to 9 bases, leaving 9 bases not matched to a gene. The germline gives CDR1 MDHEN, CDR2 SYDVKM. The CDR3 consists of 15 residues. In DNA form, the CDR3 reads TGTGCCAGCAGTTCATACAGGGGCCTGGGTTCACCCCTCCACTTT. Its translation: CASSSYRGLGSPLHF.

This chain links TRBV6-2 or TRBV6-3 with TRBJ1-1; D is undetermined. Germline V gene lookup returns CDR1 MNHEY and CDR2 SVGEGT. Trimming shortened V by 2 bases and J by 6 bases, and 10 bases separated the two germline ends. CDR3 length equals 13 residues. DNA for the CDR3: TGTGCCAGCAGTTACGAGGGCCCCCCTGAAGCTTTCTTT. Its protein is CASSYEGPPEAFF.

The V and J genes are TRBV5-1 and TRBJ2-5, with 7 bases lining up with TRBD1. This CDR3 contains 14 residues. Germline V gives CDR1 SGHRS, CDR2 YFSETQ. Trimming at V came to 4 bases and at J to 1 base, leaving 4 bases not matched to a gene. Here the CDR3 reads CASSAGDSQETQYF. The DNA of the CDR3 is TGCGCCAGCAGCGCCGGGGACAGCCAAGAGACCCAGTACTTC.

The chain employs TRBV24-1 and TRBJ2-3, with TRBD2 identical over 15 bases. This CDR3 is built from 17 residues. The germline gives CDR1 KGHDR, CDR2 SFDVKD. Losses at the gene ends were 3 bases for V and 5 bases for J; bases not matched to a gene: 5. CDR3 bases: TGTGCCACCAGTGATCGGACTAGCGGGGGGGCCGGAGATACGCAGTATTTT. It translates to CATSDRTSGGAGDTQYF.

The chain joins TRBV2 to TRBJ1-2; the D gene is possibly TRBD1 (6 bases). There are 15 residues in the CDR3. Germline CDR1 is SNHLY and CDR2 is FYNNEI. V lost 7 bases, J lost 8 bases, and 23 bases lay in between. The chain's CDR3 is CASTVEATSQGGYTF. The CDR3 nucleotides read TGTGCCAGCACTGTCGAGGCCACCTCACAGGGAGGCTACACCTTC.

This clonotype has just a few counts. For the CDR3, the DNA is TGCGCCAGCAGCCAGATAGATGGACAGGGAAAGTATGGCTACACCTTC. Its protein product is CASSQIDGQGKYGYTF. The chain carries TRBV4-3 and TRBJ1-2, with TRBD1 identical over 8 bases. The CDR3 extends over 16 amino acids. The germline V gene encodes CDR1 LGHNA and CDR2 YSLEER. V shed 3 bases and J 5 bases; nucleotides not matched to a gene: 11.

This chain uses TRBV10-3 with TRBJ2-5; possible D gene TRBD1, 5 bases. Trimming took 3 bases from V and 5 from J, leaving 16 bases between them. Germline values: CDR1 ENHRY, CDR2 SYGVKD. The CDR3 is 15 amino acids. CDR3 sequence: CAISDPGNPTETQYF. The CDR3 DNA sequence: TGTGCCATCAGTGACCCAGGGAATCCTACTGAGACCCAGTACTTC.

This clonotype was seen a few times. This chain links TRBV9 with TRBJ1-3; D is unresolved. Germline V gives CDR1 SGDLS, CDR2 YYNGEE. Trimming took 6 bases from V and 0 from J, leaving 7 bases between them. The CDR3 spans 13 residues. CDR3 in amino acids: CASTPVSGNTIYF. Written as DNA, the CDR3 is TGTGCCAGCACCCCAGTCTCTGGAAACACCATATATTTT.

There are many counts of this clonotype. V and J are TRBV11-2 and TRBJ2-7; tentative D call: TRBD2 (6 bases). This CDR3 spans 14 amino acids. Germline V gene lookup returns CDR1 SGHAT and CDR2 FQNNGV. Trimming stripped 5 bases from V and 1 base from J, with 12 bases between. CDR3 in amino acids: CASSLVGGSYEQYF. CDR3 in DNA: TGTGCCAGCAGCCTTGTGGGGGGATCCTACGAGCAGTACTTC.

This clonotype was seen more than once but under ten times. The V gene is TRBV5-4, the J gene TRBJ2-7; possibly TRBD1 for D (6 bases). V lost 3 bases and J lost 3, with 13 bases in between. The CDR3 sequence is 14 residues long. CDR1 SGHNT and CDR2 YYREEE come from the germline V gene (reference sequence). The CDR3 protein is CASSSRDNLYEQYF. As DNA, the CDR3 is TGTGCCAGCAGCTCCCGGGACAACCTCTACGAGCAGTACTTC.